The rows below give T cell receptor beta chains drawn from one sample of a study of blood T cells in healthy people across ages. MiXCR, run by TCRdb on the 5' RACE reads, gives a single entry per CDR3 protein. The sample consists of fewer than 1.5 million distinct CDR3 sequences, about 40% of them appearing once. The sample was blood. The receptor source for this set is a woman aged 18-30 years in good health. Each CDR3 is given with its conserved first and last residue. The D gene is left open where the match is weak. Some rows have no size entry. The others give once, few or many, or a class for an expanded clone.

cdr3_aa cdr3_nt j_call d_call clone_size v_call
CSARLAGVGADTQYF TGCAGTGCTAGACTAGCGGGAGTAGGTGCAGATACGCAGTATTTT TRBJ2-3 TRBD2 NA TRBV20-1
CSVVGGQTYEQYF TGCAGCGTCGTAGGGGGACAGACCTACGAGCAGTACTTC TRBJ2-7 TRBD1 NA TRBV29-1
CASSYSVQGPSEQFF TGTGCCAGCAGTTACTCGGTCCAGGGCCCCAGTGAGCAGTTCTTC TRBJ2-1 NA NA TRBV6-5
CASSQVGARRGYNMNTEAFF TGCGCCAGCAGCCAAGTAGGGGCGCGGAGGGGATACAACATGAACACTGAAGCTTTCTTT TRBJ1-1 NA once TRBV4-1
CASSTGGIGEQYF TGTGCCAGCAGTACAGGGGGAATCGGCGAGCAGTACTTC TRBJ2-7 TRBD1 NA TRBV7-2
CASSPSGVDTLYF TGTGCCAGCAGCCCTAGCGGTGTAGATACGCTGTATTTT TRBJ2-3 TRBD2 NA TRBV7-8
CASSWGQTNTEAFF TGTGCCAGCAGTTGGGGACAGACGAACACTGAAGCTTTCTTT TRBJ1-1 TRBD1 NA TRBV6-5
CASSGQHPYEQYF TGTGCCAGCAGTGGACAGCACCCCTACGAGCAGTACTTC TRBJ2-7 NA NA TRBV6-1
CAISLDRDRETQYF TGTGCCATCAGCCTCGACAGGGATAGAGAGACCCAGTACTTC TRBJ2-5 TRBD1 NA TRBV10-3
CASSQWDREYSNEKLFF TGTGCCAGCAGCCAATGGGACAGGGAATACAGTAATGAAAAACTGTTTTTT TRBJ1-4 TRBD1 NA TRBV14
CASSAGTGGWDGYTF TGTGCCAGCAGCGCGGGGACGGGCGGATGGGATGGCTACACCTTC TRBJ1-2 NA few TRBV3-1
CSARGIGETQYF TGCAGTGCCAGAGGTATTGGCGAGACCCAGTACTTC TRBJ2-5 NA few TRBV20-1